This record looks at one T cell receptor (beta chain) sequence and its context. This record comes from a study of blood T cell repertoires in COVID-19. Study information: T cells, B-cell-depleted T cells, or PBMCs provided the cDNA or gDNA that served as material.

The data were produced by immunoSEQ multiplex PCR, yet TCRdb's version contains in-frame clones alone and is incomplete. The sample records nearly 110,000 clones, about 90% being singletons. This clonotype originated in a man in his forties with active or convalescent COVID-19. Sequenced sample: peripheral blood.

The CDR3 sequence: CASSLAGAGMNTEAFF. CDR3 nucleotides: TGTGCCAGCAGCCTAGCAGGGGCCGGGATGAACACTGAAGCTTTCTTT. J is TRBJ1-1 and V is TRBV4-2, with TRBD1 as a possible D gene (6 bases). CDR1 is LGHNA, CDR2 YNFKEQ, per germline. The CDR3 is made up of 16 amino acids. V lost 4 bases and J lost 0, with 15 bases in between.